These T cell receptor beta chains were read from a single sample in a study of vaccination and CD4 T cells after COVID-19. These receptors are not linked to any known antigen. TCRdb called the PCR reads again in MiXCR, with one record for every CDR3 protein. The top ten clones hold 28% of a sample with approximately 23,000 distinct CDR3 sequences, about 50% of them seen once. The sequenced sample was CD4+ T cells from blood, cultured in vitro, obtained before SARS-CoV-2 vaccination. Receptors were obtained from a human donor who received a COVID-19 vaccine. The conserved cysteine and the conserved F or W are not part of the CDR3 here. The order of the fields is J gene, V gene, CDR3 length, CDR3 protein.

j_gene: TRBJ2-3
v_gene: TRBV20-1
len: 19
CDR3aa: SATPIRSVLAGGTSTDTQY

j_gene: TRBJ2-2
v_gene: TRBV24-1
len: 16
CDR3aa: ATRKLSGTSGDTGELF

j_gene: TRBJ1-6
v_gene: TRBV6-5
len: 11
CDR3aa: ASSYSSNSPLH

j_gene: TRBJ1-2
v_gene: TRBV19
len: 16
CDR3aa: ASSIRPSTPDSNYGYT

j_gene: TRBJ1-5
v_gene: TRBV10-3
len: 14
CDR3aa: AISTYLTGVGQPQH

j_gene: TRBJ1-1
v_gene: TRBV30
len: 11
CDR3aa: ACYKGARTEAF

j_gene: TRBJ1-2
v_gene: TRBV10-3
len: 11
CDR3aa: AISRTGNYGYT

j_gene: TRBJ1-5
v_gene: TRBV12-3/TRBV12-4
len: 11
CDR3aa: ASSFGRHWPQH

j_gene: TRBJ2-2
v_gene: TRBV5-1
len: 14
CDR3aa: ASTPMGQPNTGELF

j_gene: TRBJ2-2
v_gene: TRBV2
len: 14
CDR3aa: ASSDRGRANTGELF

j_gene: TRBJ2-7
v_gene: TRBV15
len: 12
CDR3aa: ATSRDYQTLEQY

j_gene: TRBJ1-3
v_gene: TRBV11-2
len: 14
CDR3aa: ASSHGQGPRGNTIY

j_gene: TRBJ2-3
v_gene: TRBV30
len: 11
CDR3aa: AWNRERGDTQY

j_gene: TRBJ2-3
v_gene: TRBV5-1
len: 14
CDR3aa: ASSSRPRGGEDTQY

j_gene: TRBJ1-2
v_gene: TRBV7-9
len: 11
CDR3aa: ASTPGGLGGYT

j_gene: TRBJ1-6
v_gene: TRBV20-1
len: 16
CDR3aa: SARDLGRFSSYNSPLH

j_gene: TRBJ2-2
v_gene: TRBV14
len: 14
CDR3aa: ASSRNDLSGTGELF

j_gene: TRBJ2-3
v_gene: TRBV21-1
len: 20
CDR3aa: ASSFLKRDRSIVQIFTDTQY

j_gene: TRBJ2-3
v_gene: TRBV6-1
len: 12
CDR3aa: ASSPGFNTDTQY

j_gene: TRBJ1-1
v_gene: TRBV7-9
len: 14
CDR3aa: ASSLTAGALGAEAF

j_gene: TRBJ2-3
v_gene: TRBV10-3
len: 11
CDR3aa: AIGGPSTDTQY

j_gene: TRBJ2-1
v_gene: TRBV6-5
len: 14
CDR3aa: ASSSGLAGSYNEQF

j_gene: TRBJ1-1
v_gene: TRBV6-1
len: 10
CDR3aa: ASSDGVREAF

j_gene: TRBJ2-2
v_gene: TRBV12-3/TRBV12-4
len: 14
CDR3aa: ASSSPATENTGELF

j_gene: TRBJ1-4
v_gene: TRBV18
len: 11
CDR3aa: ASSLYRGEKLF

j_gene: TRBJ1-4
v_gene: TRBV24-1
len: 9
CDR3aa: AWGANEKLF

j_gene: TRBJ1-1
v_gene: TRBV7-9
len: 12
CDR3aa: ASSRTDLNTEAF

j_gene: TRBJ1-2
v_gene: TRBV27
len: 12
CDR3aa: ASSSYRGNYGYT

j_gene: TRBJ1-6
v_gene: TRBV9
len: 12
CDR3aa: ASSVRTENSPLH

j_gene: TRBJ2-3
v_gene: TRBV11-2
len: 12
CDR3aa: ASSLLAPTDTQY

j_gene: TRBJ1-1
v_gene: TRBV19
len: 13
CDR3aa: ASTTRSTGSTRAF